The subject of this entry is one TCR beta chain. The sample belongs to a study of blood T cell repertoires in COVID-19. Across the whole study: Some COVID-19 samples were acute and others convalescent; all came from the United States, Italy and Spain. From T cells, B-cell-depleted T cells, or PBMCs came the material, which was cDNA or gDNA.

The CDR3 length is 10 residues. The germline V gene encodes CDR1 LGHDT and CDR2 YNNKEL (reference sequence). The V and J ends lost 7 bases and 2 bases respectively, with 3 bases between them. Per the original data handling: Amplification of reference gene primers was used by the study to estimate nucleated cell counts. Only in-frame clones appear in the TCRdb table, and some are missing; sequencing was by immunoSEQ multiplex PCR. V and J calls plus clone size are reproduced from that table; the DNA served to infer D and trimming. The sample lists some 250,000 clones, 82% seen once, with approximately 3.1% in the top ten.

The source material was peripheral blood. The rearrangement uses TRBV3-1 (or the pseudogene TRBV3-2) and TRBJ2-7; D uncertain. The clonotype originates from a woman younger than 30 with acute or convalescent COVID-19. CDR3 amino acids: CASTPYEQYF. The DNA of the CDR3 is TGTGCCAGCACTCCCTACGAGCAGTACTTC.